Shown below are 31 T cell receptor beta chains from a single sample sequenced in a study of cytomegalovirus exposure and HLA in healthy donors listed by TCRdb under 2017. Libraries came from the immunoSEQ multiplex PCR assay. The multiplex PCR relied on a mix of 60 forward primers for TCR Vbeta segments and 13 reverse primers for TCR Jbeta segments. The source is immuneACCESS, and TCRdb retained only in-frame sequences with V and J called. Part of the clones is not carried over; for the studies checked, unresolved V genes explain less than half of this, and the remainder is unexplained. The sample contains fewer than 250,000 clones, 76% of them found a single time. The top ten constitute under 0.8% of the sample. The sequencing input was PBMCs. The receptors originated from a man aged 18 to 30 in good health and CMV-seronegative.

This chain joins TRBV2 and TRBJ1-5, with D possibly TRBD1 on 6 matching bases. Germline V gene data show CDR1 as SNHLY and CDR2 as FYNNEI. The length of the CDR3 is 14 residues. V gave up 8 bases and J gave up 9 bases, with 20 bases separating them. The CDR3 is CASVLSEGERPQHF. CDR3 bases: TGTGCCAGCGTCCTTTCAGAGGGGGAGCGGCCCCAGCATTTT. Combining the CDR3 with reference TRBV2 and TRBJ1-5 gives the whole variable domain EPEVTQTPSHQVTQMGQEVILRCVPISNHLYFYWYRQILGQKVEFLVSFYNNEISEKSEIFDDQFSVERPDGSNFTLKIRSTKLEDSAMYFCASVLSEGERPQHFGDGTRLSIL.

The rearrangement uses TRBV19 and TRBJ2-5; 8 bases are shared with TRBD2. This CDR3 comprises 15 residues. Trimming at V came to 6 bases and at J to 1 base, leaving 7 bases not matched to a gene. CDR1 and CDR2 from the germline V gene are LNHDA and SQIVND (reference sequence). The CDR3 nucleotides read TGTGCCAGTAGGGACGGGACTAGGACCCAAGAGACCCAGTACTTC. Protein: CASRDGTRTQETQYF.

This clone was detected a few times. The chain combines TRBV5-5 with TRBJ2-1; perhaps TRBD2 as D (5 bases). Germline V gives CDR1 SGHKS, CDR2 YYEKEE (reference sequence). The CDR3 runs to 13 residues. Trimming left V 4 bases short and J 4 bases short, with 9 bases between. DNA of the CDR3: TGTGCCAGCAGCCCACTAGTTTACAATGAGCAGTTCTTC. Protein: CASSPLVYNEQFF.

This clone was observed a few times. This chain uses TRBV30 with TRBJ2-1; TRBD2 might be the D (6 bases). CDR3 length: 11 residues. Trimming removed 4 bases at V and 7 bases at J, with 8 bases between. Germline assignment: CDR1 GTSNPN and CDR2 SVGIG (reference sequence). CDR3: CAWTGSNEQFF. The CDR3 DNA reads as TGTGCCTGGACCGGGAGTAATGAGCAGTTCTTC.

The V call is TRBV7-2, the J call TRBJ2-1; 7 nucleotides line up with TRBD2. The germline V gene has CDR1 SGHTA and CDR2 FQGNSA. Losses at the gene ends were 8 bases for V and 2 bases for J; bases not matched to a gene: 0. The CDR3 totals 12 residues. CDR3 region: CASGRAYNEQFF. CDR3 sequence (DNA): TGTGCCAGCGGGAGGGCCTACAATGAGCAGTTCTTC.

The chain recombines TRBV11-2 with TRBJ2-5; no reliable D call. The assigned J gene may be wrong: the sequence end matches TRBJ2-7 better. The CDR3 has 17 residues. Germline values: CDR1 SGHAT, CDR2 FQNNGV. The DNA of the CDR3 is TGTGCCAGCAGCTTAGATAGCTCCCCTGGCGGCTTGCACGAGCAGTACTTC. This gives the protein CASSLDSSPGGLHEQYF.

This sequence joins TRBV6-5 and TRBJ2-7, with TRBD2 identical over 7 bases. J lost 5 bases, V lost 2 bases, and 9 bases had no gene match. The CDR3 contains 15 residues. Germline-derived CDR1 and CDR2 are MNHEY and SVGAGI. Here the CDR3 reads CASSYAAGVGHEQYF. The CDR3 coding sequence is TGTGCCAGCAGTTACGCGGCGGGAGTAGGCCACGAGCAGTACTTC.

Here the CDR3 reads CASSLGGTSHEKLFF. The CDR3 region has the DNA TGTGCCAGCAGCTTAGGCGGGACGTCCCATGAAAAACTGTTTTTT. The chain recombines TRBV7-2 with TRBJ1-4; tentatively, D is TRBD1 (5 bases). V was shortened by 1 base and J by 6 bases, with 12 bases between the two germline ends. The CDR3 has 15 residues. CDR1 and CDR2 (germline): SGHTA, FQGNSA.

The chain is built from TRBV2 and TRBJ2-2; no clear D. Trimming cost V 4 bases and J 5 bases, with 5 bases left between them. The CDR3 is 12 residues long. The germline CDR1 and CDR2 sequences are SNHLY and FYNNEI. For the CDR3, the DNA is TGTGCCAGCAGTGTAGAAACCGGGGAGCTGTTTTTT. Protein: CASSVETGELFF. Full variable domain (remainder filled in from reference TRBV2 and TRBJ2-2): EPEVTQTPSHQVTQMGQEVILRCVPISNHLYFYWYRQILGQKVEFLVSFYNNEISEKSEIFDDQFSVERPDGSNFTLKIRSTKLEDSAMYFCASSVETGELFFGEGSRLTVL.

J is TRBJ1-4 and V is TRBV7-9; the match to TRBD1 covers 8 bases. Germline V gives CDR1 SEHNR, CDR2 FQNEAQ (reference sequence). This CDR3 is 15 amino acids long. V gave up 5 bases and J gave up 4 bases; unmatched junction bases: 6. Here the CDR3 reads CASSLGQGLNEKLFF. CDR3 bases: TGTGCCAGCAGCCTTGGACAGGGCCTTAATGAAAAACTGTTTTTT.

This clone was detected only once. The chain has TRBV7-9 and TRBJ2-1; D perhaps matches TRBD2 (5 bases). The V gene's germline CDR1 is SEHNR and CDR2 FQNEAQ (reference sequence). V gave up 2 bases and J gave up 7 bases, with 9 bases separating them. There are 13 residues in the CDR3. The CDR3 nucleotides are TGTGCCAGCAGCTTATTGGGAGCGAATGAGCAGTTCTTC. Its protein product is CASSLLGANEQFF.

The V and J genes are TRBV29-1 and TRBJ2-3, with 7 bases aligning to TRBD2. With V trimmed by 3 bases and J by 6 bases, 12 bases remained unmatched. CDR3 size: 15 residues. CDR1 and CDR2 (germline): SQVTM, ANQGSEA. The CDR3 coding sequence is TGCAGCGTTGAGCCTCCTGGCGGGGGTAGGGATACGCAGTATTTT. Its protein product is CSVEPPGGGRDTQYF.

This chain uses TRBV5-1 with TRBJ1-1, with 8 bases identical to TRBD1. From germline, CDR1 is SGHRS and CDR2 YFSETQ. V lost 4 bases, J lost 2 bases, and 4 bases stayed unmatched. CDR3 length: 14 amino acids. The CDR3 here is CASSGGQGNTEAFF. The CDR3 DNA sequence: TGCGCCAGCAGCGGAGGACAGGGAAACACTGAAGCTTTCTTT. The variable domain in full, with the rest retrieved from reference TRBV5-1 and TRBJ1-1, is KAGVTQTPRYLIKTRGQQVTLSCSPISGHRSVSWYQQTPGQGLQFLFEYFSETQRNKGNFPGRFSGRQFSNSRSEMNVSTLELGDSALYLCASSGGQGNTEAFFGQGTRLTVV.

The chain employs TRBV2 and TRBJ2-2, with a possible D match to TRBD1 (5 bases). Germline assignment: CDR1 SNHLY and CDR2 FYNNEI. Trimming removed 2 bases from V and 7 bases from J, with 11 bases in between. The CDR3 is 14 residues long. CDR3: CASSEWQGNGELFF. The CDR3 DNA follows: TGTGCCAGCAGTGAATGGCAGGGAAACGGGGAGCTGTTTTTT.

This clone was seen a few times. V is TRBV19 and J is TRBJ1-5; 8 bases map to TRBD1. Per germline, CDR1 LNHDA and CDR2 SQIVND (reference sequence). The CDR3 consists of 13 residues. V dropped 5 bases and J dropped 11; count of bases not matched to a gene: 8. CDR3 sequence reads: CASSGQGGRSQHF. The DNA of the CDR3 is TGTGCCAGTAGTGGACAGGGCGGGCGATCCCAGCATTTT.

V gene TRBV7-9 combines with J gene TRBJ2-1, with D unclear. The V gene's germline CDR1 is SEHNR and CDR2 FQNEAQ (reference sequence). The V end was cut by 1 base, the J end by 10 bases, with 8 bases between. The CDR3 has 12 residues. The CDR3 DNA sequence: TGTGCCAGCAGCTTAGAGCATCGGGAGCAGTTCTTC. Protein product: CASSLEHREQFF.

CDR3 in DNA: TGCAGCGTTGAAGGCGAGTACCCCGGGGAGCTGTTTTTT. Its protein is CSVEGEYPGELFF. The V and J genes are TRBV29-1 and TRBJ2-2; D not certain. V was clipped by 1 base and J by 6 bases, with 9 bases between them. Per germline, CDR1 SQVTM and CDR2 ANQGSEA. The CDR3 is made up of 13 amino acids.

The chain recombines TRBV9 with TRBJ1-1; D is ambiguous. The CDR3 length is 15 residues. Trimming stripped 0 bases from V and 4 bases from J, with 13 bases between. CDR1 and CDR2 (germline): SGDLS, YYNGEE. The CDR3 is CASSVGVGGVTEAFF. Here the CDR3 DNA reads TGTGCCAGCAGCGTAGGCGTCGGCGGGGTCACTGAAGCTTTCTTT.

CDR3 region: CASSFGNYGYTF. The CDR3 coding sequence is TGTGCCAGCAGCTTCGGGAACTATGGCTACACCTTC. The chain is built from TRBV7-9 and TRBJ1-2, with unresolved D. V was pared by 3 bases and J by 2 bases, with 4 bases between. Germline CDR1 is SEHNR and CDR2 is FQNEAQ (reference sequence). The CDR3 consists of 12 residues.

On this clone: This specimen includes other DNA sequences encoding the same CDR3. This chain links TRBV27 with TRBJ1-1; 7 bases fit TRBD1. CDR1 is MNHEY, CDR2 SMNVEV, per germline (reference sequence). V shed 2 bases, J shed 1 base, and the junction held 1 base outside the gene matches. The CDR3 totals 14 residues. In DNA form, the CDR3 reads TGTGCCAGCAGTTTAGACAGGGCGAACACTGAAGCTTTCTTT. Translated, it gives CASSLDRANTEAFF.

This sequence joins TRBV28 and TRBJ2-7; 12 bases line up with TRBD1. The germline gives CDR1 MDHEN, CDR2 SYDVKM. The CDR3 sequence is 15 residues long. V was clipped by 5 bases and J by 5 bases; unmatched bases: 7. The CDR3 protein is CASSRAGTGGHEQYF. The CDR3 DNA reads TGTGCCAGCAGTCGCGCCGGGACAGGGGGCCACGAGCAGTACTTC.

The genes are TRBV4-1 and TRBJ1-2; D is unclear. CDR3 length: 16 residues. Germline CDR1 and CDR2: MGHRA and YSYEKL. The germline V and J ends were trimmed by 0 bases and 4 bases, with 15 bases remaining between them. The CDR3 loop reads CASSQDMRAGGYGYTF. The CDR3 nucleotides read TGCGCCAGCAGCCAAGATATGAGGGCCGGTGGCTATGGCTACACCTTC.

The chain carries TRBV4-1 and TRBJ2-7; D possibly corresponds to TRBD1 (6 bases). Trimming cost V 3 bases and J 4 bases, with 10 bases left between them. The CDR3 runs 13 residues. The germline V gene has CDR1 MGHRA and CDR2 YSYEKL. Here the CDR3 reads CASSHLTGYEQYF. The CDR3 coding sequence is TGCGCCAGCAGCCATCTGACAGGATACGAGCAGTACTTC.

CDR3 region: CASSPQGGETQYF. CDR3 in DNA: TGTGCCAGCAGTCCGCAGGGGGGAGAGACCCAGTACTTC. The rearrangement links TRBV27 to TRBJ2-5; D is perhaps TRBD1 (7 bases). CDR1 is MNHEY, CDR2 SMNVEV, per germline (reference sequence). V was clipped by 5 bases and J by 4 bases, with 11 bases between them. The CDR3 is 13 amino acids.

The table lists this clone with a few counts. This sequence joins TRBV6-6 and TRBJ2-2, with D perhaps matching TRBD2 (6 bases). There are 12 residues in the CDR3. Germline V lookup: CDR1 MNHNY, CDR2 SVGAGI (reference sequence). Deletions cut 7 bases from V and 11 bases from J, with 14 bases between. Written as DNA, the CDR3 is TGTGCCAGCACCCCGGGACTTCGAGAGCTGTTTTTT. It yields the protein CASTPGLRELFF.

In its sample, this clone was seen once. V gene TRBV7-9 combines with J gene TRBJ1-2; no firm D call. Germline V CDR1 and CDR2: SEHNR, FQNEAQ (reference sequence). V was pared by 5 bases and J by 6 bases, with 13 bases between. The length of the CDR3 is 13 residues. CDR3 protein: CASSPPMGDGYTF. CDR3 bases: TGTGCCAGCAGCCCCCCCATGGGAGATGGCTACACCTTC.

The chain uses TRBV10-2 and TRBJ2-3; tentative D call: TRBD2 (5 bases). Germline V lookup: CDR1 WSHSY, CDR2 SAAADI. The CDR3 has 15 residues. V was pared by 7 bases and J by 0 bases, with 14 bases between. The CDR3 DNA sequence: TGCGCCAGCACCCCTGGTTGGACTAGCACAGATACGCAGTATTTT. It yields the protein CASTPGWTSTDTQYF.

This sequence joins TRBV5-1 and TRBJ2-5, with 7 bases aligning to TRBD1. The germline gives CDR1 SGHRS, CDR2 YFSETQ. J was trimmed by 3 bases and V by 3 bases; bases with no gene match: 5. CDR3 length: 14 residues. The DNA of the CDR3 is TGCGCCAGCAGCTCCGGACAGGACAAAGAGACCCAGTACTTC. It yields the protein CASSSGQDKETQYF.

The chain is built from TRBV15 and TRBJ2-7, with TRBD2 as a possible D gene (6 bases). The CDR3 runs 15 residues. Trimming pared 3 bases from V and 4 bases from J, leaving 16 bases between. Germline CDR1 reads LNHNV; CDR2 reads YYDKDF (reference sequence). The CDR3 sequence is CATSSGLQILYEQYF. Written as DNA, the CDR3 is TGTGCCACCAGCAGTGGACTACAGATTTTATACGAGCAGTACTTC.

The V gene is TRBV5-4, the J gene TRBJ2-4; no definite D call. The germline V and J ends were trimmed by 5 bases and 1 base, with 7 bases remaining between them. The CDR3 length is 13 residues. The germline V gene encodes CDR1 SGHNT and CDR2 YYREEE (reference sequence). The CDR3 sequence is CASSSQAKNIQYF. The CDR3 DNA is TGTGCCAGCAGTTCGCAGGCCAAAAACATTCAGTACTTC.

This chain connects TRBV4-1 to TRBJ2-1; weak D call: TRBD1 (5 bases). Trimming removed 0 bases at V and 0 bases at J, with 12 bases between. Germline V gene lookup returns CDR1 MGHRA and CDR2 YSYEKL. CDR3 length equals 17 residues. The chain's CDR3 is CASSQDYQGTSYNEQFF. CDR3 nucleotide sequence: TGCGCCAGCAGCCAAGATTATCAGGGTACCTCCTACAATGAGCAGTTCTTC.